This T cell receptor beta chain derives from a study of CD8 T cells in Susac syndrome (dated by TCRdb to about 2019). In the study overall: The study used repertoire sequencing to test whether antigen drove CD8+ T cell activation and differentiation in Susac syndrome. The study compared CD8+ T cell repertoire clonality among around 11 healthy donors, roughly 14 Susac syndrome patients and around 16 multiple sclerosis patients.

Results the study describes overall, beyond this receptor: The number of individuals in the TCR sequencing and HLA analysis was acknowledged as relatively small.

Concerning this clonotype itself: What this receptor recognizes is not known. Base qualities are not provided; no much larger clone lies one nucleotide away.

The CDR3 contains 15 residues, cysteine and phenylalanine counted. Solely the CDR3 DNA is kept, with 45 bases framed from the first base. Peripheral blood CD8+ and CD4+ T cells from healthy donors, Susac syndrome patients and multiple sclerosis patients were profiled by high-throughput TCR beta sequencing. The multiple sclerosis controls were treatment-naive patients who had stable or active relapsing-remitting disease and met the revised McDonald criteria. Bulk CD8+ and CD4+ T cells were purified by magnetic negative isolation, whereas CD8+ TEMRA cells were enriched by FACS. Blood was drawn into EDTA tubes, processed within 24 hours, and PBMCs were isolated by density gradient centrifugation. PBMCs intended for TCR sequencing were cryopreserved in liquid nitrogen and were subsequently thawed in a 37 degrees C water bath. Purity of sorted or isolated CD4+, CD8+ and CD8+ TEMRA cells was at least 90%.

RNA was extracted with the RNeasy kit and 0.5 to 1 ug was reverse transcribed using random hexamers. TCR beta CDR3 regions were amplified with the immunoSEQ multiplex PCR assay covering 54 Vbeta and 13 Jbeta segments. PCR amplification bias was corrected using a synthetic template baseline for primer optimization and computational correction. On the study's bioinformatics: Only productive sequences were kept, with reads annotated to V, D and J genes according to IMGT and analyzed in immunoSEQ Analyzer. Clonality was computed as one minus Shannon entropy normalized by log2 of the number of productive unique sequences. For each patient and control, public and private clones were evaluated among the 100 most prevalent clones. Clones were defined as Susac-specific when absent from the healthy and MS cohorts, from approximately 1,100 published viral clones and from other ImmuneACCESS disease sequences. TCRdb's own reprocessing of the public reads used fastp at Q25 and MiXCR and kept productive beta chains. CDR3 protein sequences are deduplicated, and each keeps its most common genes and DNA. TCRdb, not the original authors, processed these V and J calls. Counted in this sample were 200,000 to 250,000 distinct CDR3 sequences; about 93% of them appeared once. The top ten hold approximately 0.13% of the sample.

What was sequenced was CD8+ T cells from PBMCs. The chain is assembled from TRBV21-1 and TRBJ1-2; TRBD1 reflects the table's D call only, with no check against the DNA. TRBV21-1 is marked as a pseudogene. The source of this sequence is a human donor with multiple sclerosis. In nucleotide form, the sequence is TGTGCCAGCAGCAATTGGGACAGCCGTAACTATGGCTACACCTTC. This gives the protein CASSNWDSRNYGYTF.